A selection of T cell receptor beta chains follows, all from one sample in a study of T-cell memory formation after mild COVID-19. TCRdb independently ran MiXCR on the 5' RACE reads; one entry per CDR3 protein. The sample includes 530,000 or so distinct CDR3 sequences, roughly 17% seen only once; the top ten take approximately 8.1%. Material: PBMCs or a T cell subset sorted from them (not recorded which). The receptors shown here come from an adult woman who had mild COVID-19 (a few samples of this study predate the infection). Cell type and time point are not known. Each CDR3 is given with its conserved first and last residue. The D gene is left open where the match is weak.

j_call d_call v_call cdr3_aa
TRBJ1-5 TRBD1 TRBV12-3/TRBV12-4 CASSPQEGGSQPQHF
TRBJ2-7 . TRBV18 CASSPDLFLVYEQYF
TRBJ1-6 TRBD1 TRBV12-3/TRBV12-4 CASRLDRGHSPLHF
TRBJ1-2 TRBD1 TRBV27 CASSRGGRYGYTF
TRBJ2-1 TRBD1 TRBV7-3 CASSPHGQEFYNEQFF
TRBJ1-5 . TRBV4-2 CASSATGYSNQPQHF
TRBJ2-1 . TRBV6-2/TRBV6-3 CASSYGRRNEQFF
TRBJ2-5 . TRBV24-1 CATSGDKRDSYQETQYF
TRBJ1-3 . TRBV7-2 CASSIKGWGAIYF
TRBJ1-2 TRBD1 TRBV6-6 CASSLQGGHYGYTF
TRBJ2-1 . TRBV24-1 CATSVISGRNNEQFF
TRBJ1-1 . TRBV29-1 CSVELAEAFF
TRBJ2-7 . TRBV5-1 CASSPRGAPPYEQYF
TRBJ2-5 TRBD2 TRBV5-1 CASSLEGQREALKGETQYF
TRBJ2-7 . TRBV29-1 CSVETDYEQYF